The sequence of this T cell receptor (beta chain) was determined in a study of CD8+ T cells in alopecia areata. Study-level information: Tofacitinib dosing lasted 6 to 18 months, which was then followed by 6 months off drug.

Notes on this clone: Antigen unknown.

Lesional scalp punch biopsies and peripheral blood came from alopecia areata patients. Whole-study findings and limits: Relative to normal scalp, lesional scalp, especially alopecia totalis/universalis, showed higher clonality. Scalp sequencing also captures normal skin's resident alphabeta T cells.

The CDR3 extends over 16 amino acids. The germline V gene encodes CDR1 SEHNR and CDR2 FQNEAQ (reference sequence). V lost 1 base and J 7 bases, leaving 20 bases between the germline ends. RNA was extracted and reverse transcribed into cDNA as the sequencing template. Data came from immunoSEQ multiplex PCR; TCRdb stores just in-frame clones and leaves some out. This sample yields about 130,000 clones, of which 58% are seen a single time; nearly 6.5% belongs to the top ten. Specimen: CD4+ T cells sorted from blood, collected at week 0. This sequence originates from a human donor with alopecia areata. The chain uses TRBV7-9 and TRBJ2-7; D unclear. The CDR3 sequence: CASSLEVAADRGEQYF. CDR3 DNA sequence: TGTGCCAGCAGCTTAGAAGTAGCTGCAGATAGAGGAGAGCAGTACTTC. Looking up the rest from reference TRBV7-9 and TRBJ2-7 gives the full variable domain: DTGVSQNPRHKITKRGQNVTFRCDPISEHNRLYWYRQTLGQGPEFLTYFQNEAQLEKSRLLSDRFSAERPKGSFSTLEIQRTEQGDSAMYLCASSLEVAADRGEQYFGPGTRLTVT.